The text below deals with one TCR beta chain. The antigen remains unidentified. The sample originates from a study of radiotherapy plus CTLA-4 blockade in lung cancer. Overall study context: Across the patients, objective responses occurred in more than 15%, and disease control in approximately 30%.

Focal radiation with ipilimumab CTLA-4 blockade was given to patients with chemo-refractory metastatic non-small-cell lung cancer. Study findings and constraints: Reports identified early blood T cell clone dynamics, with interferon-beta, as the best response predictor. Researchers report tumor-derived TCR clones expanding in blood after radiotherapy plus ipilimumab.

This CDR3 spans 14 amino acids. CDR1 and CDR2 (germline): SGHAT, FQNNGV. V lost 5 bases and J lost 4; bases outside the gene matches: 7. Using immunoSEQ multiplex PCR, the repertoire was profiled, and TCRdb retains in-frame clones only, with some absent. The sample holds approximately 28,000 clones; about 76% are singletons and the top ten take roughly 26%. The sample consisted of peripheral blood, taken from a patient treated with radiotherapy plus ipilimumab. The chain combines TRBV11-2 with TRBJ1-2; 7 positions agree with TRBD1. The clonotype was recovered from a human donor with non-small cell lung cancer that progressed on radiotherapy plus ipilimumab. This CDR3 is CASSTNRGSYGYTF. CDR3 nucleotides: TGTGCCAGCAGCACCAACAGGGGAAGCTATGGCTACACCTTC.